The rows below give T cell receptor beta chains drawn from one sample of a study of blood T cell repertoires in COVID-19. Produced via immunoSEQ multiplex PCR; TCRdb's table is partial and in-frame only. The sample records around 300,000 clones, 85% being singletons. Sequenced input: PBMCs or T cells enriched from blood (not recorded which). Receptors originate from a woman aged 45-65 years who had recovered from COVID-19. Both conserved end residues are part of each CDR3. Each record gives: CDR3 protein, CDR3 DNA, J gene, V gene, clone size, D gene. D genes are given only for firm matches. The size field is filled for only some rows; it gives once, few, many or a size class.

CDR3aa: CASTDRVDQPQHF
CDR3nt: TGTGCCAGCACGGACAGGGTCGATCAGCCCCAGCATTTT
j_gene: TRBJ1-5
v_gene: TRBV6-5
abundance: .
d_gene: TRBD1

CDR3aa: CASSQDPLTGDTGELFF
CDR3nt: TGCGCCAGCAGCCAAGATCCGTTAACAGGGGACACCGGGGAGCTGTTTTTT
j_gene: TRBJ2-2
v_gene: TRBV4-3
abundance: .
d_gene: TRBD1

CDR3aa: CATSDAAATNNEQFF
CDR3nt: TGTGCCACCAGTGATGCGGCCGCGACTAACAATGAGCAGTTCTTC
j_gene: TRBJ2-1
v_gene: TRBV24-1
abundance: .
d_gene: .

CDR3aa: CASSPAGAGETQYF
CDR3nt: TGTGCCAGCAGCCCAGCAGGGGCAGGGGAGACCCAGTACTTC
j_gene: TRBJ2-5
v_gene: TRBV7-6
abundance: once
d_gene: .

CDR3aa: CASNQGQNSPLHF
CDR3nt: TGCGCCAGTAATCAGGGGCAGAATTCACCCCTCCACTTT
j_gene: TRBJ1-6
v_gene: TRBV5-1
abundance: .
d_gene: .

CDR3aa: CASSVAAGGRWNEQFF
CDR3nt: TGTGCCAGCAGCGTAGCAGCGGGAGGGCGTTGGAATGAGCAGTTCTTC
j_gene: TRBJ2-1
v_gene: TRBV9
abundance: .
d_gene: TRBD2

CDR3aa: CASSTRGYNEQFF
CDR3nt: TGCGCCAGCAGCACCAGGGGTTACAATGAGCAGTTCTTC
j_gene: TRBJ2-1
v_gene: TRBV5-1
abundance: .
d_gene: .

CDR3aa: CASSLGGQGAEAFF
CDR3nt: TGTGCCAGCAGCTTAGGGGGACAGGGGGCTGAAGCTTTCTTT
j_gene: TRBJ1-1
v_gene: TRBV11-2
abundance: .
d_gene: TRBD1

CDR3aa: CAWSVQVPEAFF
CDR3nt: TGTGCCTGGAGTGTACAGGTCCCTGAAGCTTTCTTT
j_gene: TRBJ1-1
v_gene: TRBV30
abundance: .
d_gene: .

CDR3aa: CASSQTSGVTDTQYF
CDR3nt: TGCGCCAGCAGCCAGACTAGCGGGGTCACAGATACGCAGTATTTT
j_gene: TRBJ2-3
v_gene: TRBV10-2
abundance: .
d_gene: TRBD2

CDR3aa: CASSQRQGFGSYEQYF
CDR3nt: TGTGCCAGCAGCCAAAGACAGGGATTCGGCTCCTACGAGCAGTACTTC
j_gene: TRBJ2-7
v_gene: TRBV4-2
abundance: .
d_gene: TRBD1

CDR3aa: CASSLEVGAGADTQYF
CDR3nt: TGCGCCAGCAGCTTGGAAGTGGGAGCAGGCGCAGATACGCAGTATTTT
j_gene: TRBJ2-3
v_gene: TRBV5-1
abundance: .
d_gene: .

CDR3aa: CSVESAVGTDTQYF
CDR3nt: TGCAGCGTTGAATCAGCGGTCGGGACAGATACGCAGTATTTT
j_gene: TRBJ2-3
v_gene: TRBV29-1
abundance: once
d_gene: .

CDR3aa: CASSGTSGFNEQFF
CDR3nt: TGTGCCAGCAGTGGGACTAGCGGCTTCAATGAGCAGTTCTTC
j_gene: TRBJ2-1
v_gene: TRBV6-2/TRBV6-3
abundance: .
d_gene: TRBD2

CDR3aa: CASSEMYLGANEKLFF
CDR3nt: TGTGCCAGCAGTGAAATGTATCTCGGAGCCAATGAAAAACTGTTTTTT
j_gene: TRBJ1-4
v_gene: TRBV6-1
abundance: .
d_gene: .

CDR3aa: CASSTQGINQPQHF
CDR3nt: TGTGCCAGCAGCACTCAGGGAATCAATCAGCCCCAGCATTTT
j_gene: TRBJ1-5
v_gene: TRBV7-9
abundance: .
d_gene: .

CDR3aa: CASSHRYEQYF
CDR3nt: TGTGCCAGCAGCCACAGATACGAGCAGTACTTC
j_gene: TRBJ2-7
v_gene: TRBV28
abundance: .
d_gene: .

CDR3aa: CASSQVGAEGTDTQYF
CDR3nt: TGTGCCAGCAGCCAAGTAGGTGCGGAGGGCACAGATACGCAGTATTTT
j_gene: TRBJ2-3
v_gene: TRBV4-2
abundance: .
d_gene: .

CDR3aa: CASSSGWGPATNEKLFF
CDR3nt: TGTGCCAGCAGCTCGGGGTGGGGGCCGGCAACTAATGAAAAACTGTTTTTT
j_gene: TRBJ1-4
v_gene: TRBV7-2
abundance: .
d_gene: .

CDR3aa: CASREMHGANYGYTF
CDR3nt: TGTGCCAGCCGGGAGATGCATGGAGCTAACTATGGCTACACCTTC
j_gene: TRBJ1-2
v_gene: TRBV6-4
abundance: few
d_gene: .

CDR3aa: CATSRPTGTGTGGELFF
CDR3nt: TGTGCCACCAGTAGGCCGACCGGGACAGGGACAGGGGGGGAGCTGTTTTTT
j_gene: TRBJ2-2
v_gene: TRBV24-1
abundance: .
d_gene: TRBD1

CDR3aa: CASSLTGGNGEAFF
CDR3nt: TGTGCCAGCAGCTTGACAGGGGGCAACGGTGAAGCTTTCTTT
j_gene: TRBJ1-1
v_gene: TRBV11-2
abundance: .
d_gene: TRBD1